The rows below give T cell receptor beta chains drawn from one sample of a study of shared clonotypes between healthy human individuals. Libraries were prepared by immunoSEQ multiplex PCR; TCRdb keeps only in-frame clonotypes and omits some of them. Among about 2.4 million clones listed, 80% to 95% were seen once. The sample consisted of naive CD4+ T cells from PBMCs. The receptor set was obtained from a man in his late teens or twenties in good health. Some clones in this sample may be carry-over from other donors' samples. CDR3s leave out the opening cysteine and the closing phenylalanine or tryptophan. A D gene is named only where the DNA matches it firmly.

cdr3_aa: ASSPTGKTYEQY
v_call: TRBV2
d_call: NA

cdr3_aa: ASRVRVTTEAF
v_call: TRBV19
d_call: NA

cdr3_aa: ASSPVAGGSEKLF
v_call: TRBV5-1
d_call: TRBD1

cdr3_aa: ASSLSDLGPQH
v_call: TRBV5-4
d_call: NA

cdr3_aa: ASRGFRGGGLSGYT
v_call: TRBV9
d_call: TRBD1

cdr3_aa: ASSGLGVTGELF
v_call: TRBV9
d_call: NA

cdr3_aa: ASSQDPGLFYNEQF
v_call: TRBV4-1
d_call: TRBD2

cdr3_aa: ASSPDLQGAGETQY
v_call: TRBV18
d_call: NA

cdr3_aa: ASSPPGKQGNEQF
v_call: TRBV28
d_call: TRBD1

cdr3_aa: ASSMTNNYNEQF
v_call: TRBV19
d_call: NA

cdr3_aa: ASSQNRQLNQPQH
v_call: TRBV4-1
d_call: NA

cdr3_aa: ASTFTTDTQY
v_call: TRBV6-6
d_call: NA

cdr3_aa: ASSLGGGGPYEQY
v_call: TRBV28
d_call: TRBD2

cdr3_aa: ASSFSFQGYEQY
v_call: TRBV27
d_call: NA

cdr3_aa: ASREPWGKGEQY
v_call: TRBV28
d_call: NA

cdr3_aa: SARRGNTIY
v_call: TRBV20-1
d_call: NA

cdr3_aa: ASSADQKKVNQPQH
v_call: TRBV18
d_call: NA

cdr3_aa: ASSERLITDEQF
v_call: TRBV6-1
d_call: NA

cdr3_aa: ASSYSASRSYEQY
v_call: TRBV6-6
d_call: NA

cdr3_aa: ASSFSREPQSDTQY
v_call: TRBV5-1
d_call: NA

cdr3_aa: ASSFLAGGGNEQF
v_call: TRBV6-5
d_call: TRBD2

cdr3_aa: ASSVAPPGGNTGELF
v_call: TRBV9
d_call: TRBD2

cdr3_aa: ASSPHSGTQY
v_call: TRBV5-4
d_call: NA

cdr3_aa: ASSLTGDTQY
v_call: TRBV28
d_call: TRBD1

cdr3_aa: ASTYRMGGSPGELF
v_call: TRBV6-5
d_call: NA

cdr3_aa: ASQGQNTEAF
v_call: TRBV19
d_call: NA

cdr3_aa: ASSPGPWQETQY
v_call: TRBV7-6
d_call: NA

cdr3_aa: ASSLDKNTEAF
v_call: TRBV2
d_call: NA

cdr3_aa: ASSLFAQGTGGYEQY
v_call: TRBV5-1
d_call: TRBD1

cdr3_aa: ASSFYMNTEAF
v_call: TRBV7-9
d_call: NA

cdr3_aa: ASSVSGTDNQPQH
v_call: TRBV5-1
d_call: NA

cdr3_aa: ASSLLSGGPINEQF
v_call: TRBV7-2
d_call: TRBD2

cdr3_aa: ASSLGLGRTYEQY
v_call: TRBV7-2
d_call: NA

cdr3_aa: ASSRTGKNTEAF
v_call: TRBV27
d_call: TRBD1

cdr3_aa: ASSRAGQGHPFWSGYT
v_call: TRBV4-3
d_call: TRBD1

cdr3_aa: ASSPGGPYEQY
v_call: TRBV28
d_call: NA

cdr3_aa: ASSLIGVAGNTIY
v_call: TRBV11-2
d_call: NA

cdr3_aa: SAMTRNEQF
v_call: TRBV20-1
d_call: NA

cdr3_aa: ASSLQRLAGGSPDTQY
v_call: TRBV27
d_call: TRBD2

cdr3_aa: ASSVQTGFEQF
v_call: TRBV6-4
d_call: NA

cdr3_aa: ASSLGRSASYEQY
v_call: TRBV5-6
d_call: NA

cdr3_aa: ASSRGQGRSYEQY
v_call: TRBV19
d_call: TRBD1

cdr3_aa: ASRGDRGLYEQY
v_call: TRBV2
d_call: TRBD1

cdr3_aa: AWTRMRVGTEAF
v_call: TRBV30
d_call: NA

cdr3_aa: ASSVVVREETWHEQY
v_call: TRBV9
d_call: TRBD2

cdr3_aa: ASSSSPLSGNTIY
v_call: TRBV28
d_call: NA

cdr3_aa: ASSIGTGAEAF
v_call: TRBV19
d_call: TRBD1

cdr3_aa: ASTGTGTYNEQF
v_call: TRBV28
d_call: TRBD1